This TCR beta chain was captured in a study of blood T cell repertoires in COVID-19. In the study overall: In each case, the material was cDNA or gDNA derived from T cells, B-cell-depleted T cells, or PBMCs.

As handled by the study authors: It was from reference gene primer amplification that nucleated cell counts were estimated. The repertoire was sequenced with immunoSEQ multiplex PCR; TCRdb's copy has only in-frame clones and lacks some. V, J and clone size reflect that table, while D and trimming were determined from the DNA. The sample yields some 100,000 clones, about 89% seen once. The CDR3 covers 13 residues. J was trimmed by 5 bases and V by 6 bases; bases with no gene match: 4. Germline CDR1 and CDR2: SNHLY and FYNNEI. The source is a woman aged 70 to 79 with acute or convalescent COVID-19. The chain uses TRBV2 and TRBJ2-5; 9 nucleotides align to TRBD2. Sequenced sample: peripheral blood. CDR3 in amino acids: CASRREGTETQYF. The DNA of the CDR3 is TGTGCCAGCAGGCGGGAGGGTACGGAGACCCAGTACTTC.